This is a list of T cell receptor beta chains from one sample in a study of blood T cell repertoires in COVID-19. The method was immunoSEQ multiplex PCR; TCRdb's version includes in-frame clones alone and lacks a portion of them. The table records roughly 42,000 clones, about 87% of them present only once. The specimen sequenced was peripheral blood. The receptors originated from a human donor in a cohort sampled during active COVID-19. Each CDR3 is given without its conserved first and last residue. A D gene is named only where the DNA matches it firmly.

J	V	D	length	CDR3
TRBJ2-1	TRBV11-2	-	10	ASSFGGVEQF
TRBJ1-2	TRBV15	-	10	ATSRDLAGYT
TRBJ1-1	TRBV5-1	-	13	ASSPGNLRDTEAF
TRBJ2-5	TRBV7-6	TRBD1	14	ASSLGGAGGWETQY
TRBJ1-6	TRBV9	TRBD1	13	ASSGRQGLGSPLH
TRBJ1-3	TRBV5-4	-	14	ASSYLGGSSGNTIY
TRBJ1-2	TRBV29-1	-	12	SADKTSQAYGYT
TRBJ1-2	TRBV28	TRBD1	12	ASSGQQGAHGYT
TRBJ2-7	TRBV5-6	TRBD2	14	ASSLGGLAETYEQY
TRBJ2-4	TRBV6-6	TRBD1	13	ASMYDGTAQNIQY
TRBJ1-2	TRBV3-1/TRBV3-2	TRBD1	12	ASSQAGQGDGYT
TRBJ2-1	TRBV7-2	TRBD2	11	ASSLGLNNEQF
TRBJ2-7	TRBV2	-	10	ASRGGLGEQY
TRBJ2-3	TRBV10-1	-	10	ASSDRGDTQY
TRBJ1-3	TRBV4-3	TRBD1	13	ASSQGTGTGNTIY
TRBJ2-1	TRBV7-3	TRBD2	14	ASSLSAGVVYNEQF
TRBJ1-5	TRBV27	-	12	ASSLVYSNQPQH
TRBJ2-2	TRBV2	TRBD2	12	ASNPGRDTGELF
TRBJ1-3	TRBV18	-	13	ASSPIGQSGNTIY
TRBJ2-7	TRBV11-2	TRBD2	15	ASSPTKSGGGNYEQY
TRBJ1-1	TRBV9	TRBD1	11	ASSVGDRGQAF
TRBJ1-2	TRBV12-3/TRBV12-4	-	11	ASSLVGSQGYT
TRBJ1-3	TRBV7-9	TRBD1	12	ASKDRGSGNTIY
TRBJ2-3	TRBV6-4	TRBD2	12	ASSPGLGADTQY
TRBJ2-3	TRBV4-2	-	12	ASSPYAGTDTQY
TRBJ2-7	TRBV28	-	12	ASSLGPGFHEQY
TRBJ2-7	TRBV19	TRBD1	11	ASRQGANREQY
TRBJ1-1	TRBV24-1	TRBD1	12	ATMNRGMNTEAF
TRBJ2-1	TRBV6-1	-	13	ASSEEAGSYNEQF
TRBJ1-1	TRBV5-1	-	11	ASSLVRDTEAF
TRBJ2-3	TRBV11-3	TRBD2	14	ASSLLSGGGTDTQY
TRBJ2-3	TRBV7-3	TRBD2	14	ASSLESRGRANTQY
TRBJ2-2	TRBV5-1	TRBD2	12	ASSPSGDTGELF
TRBJ2-1	TRBV19	-	17	ASSISSRPFTSTYNEQF
TRBJ2-3	TRBV6-6	TRBD2	14	ASSGRLAGVPDTQY
TRBJ2-2	TRBV9	-	14	ASSVAGQGLSGELF
TRBJ1-3	TRBV7-3	-	14	ASSALPGVVGNTIY
TRBJ2-1	TRBV14	-	15	ASSEKIGILGYNEQF
TRBJ1-2	TRBV20-1	TRBD1	16	SASLYVGDRVTNYGYT
TRBJ2-5	TRBV7-2	TRBD1	12	ASSWDRGIETQY
TRBJ1-1	TRBV28	-	10	ASTRIETEAF
TRBJ2-5	TRBV9	-	10	ASSPREETQY
TRBJ2-7	TRBV6-1	TRBD1	14	ASSAAPGTGDYEQY
TRBJ1-6	TRBV7-9	TRBD1	15	ASSSILRGSYNSPLH